This T cell receptor beta chain was documented in a study of cytomegalovirus exposure and HLA in healthy donors. In regard to this clone: Its antigen remains unidentified.

Findings of the study overall: The analysis excluded some indistinguishable V segments, including TRBV6-2 and TRBV6-3.

The CDR3 is 14 amino acids. Germline CDR1 and CDR2: SGHRS and YFSETQ. After removal of 4 bases from V and 6 bases from J, the junction contained 6 bases not matched to a gene. PCR was performed using 60 Vbeta and 13 Jbeta primers. Repertoires were generated with immunoSEQ multiplex PCR, while TCRdb's copy carries only in-frame clones and drops some. The data contain 150,000 to 180,000 clones, 80% of them singletons. The TCR originated in a man under 40 in good health and CMV-seropositive. The chain combines TRBV5-1 with TRBJ2-1; 8 bases agree with TRBD1. Sequencing was performed on PBMCs. The CDR3, as DNA: TGCGCCAGCAGCGCGACAGGGGACGGCAATGAGCAGTTCTTC. It encodes CASSATGDGNEQFF.